What follows describes a single T cell receptor beta chain. The sample belongs to a study of Ad26.COV2.S vaccination and SARS-CoV-2 variants. Trimming took 3 bases from V and 0 from J, leaving 12 bases between them. There are 16 residues in the CDR3. CDR1 is KGHDR and CDR2 is SFDVKD in the germline V gene. Regarding treatment: around 19 received Ad26.COV2.S at low or high dose, single or two shots; several received placebo; per-sample allocation not given. Sample collection was performed on day 63 after the first vaccine or placebo injection. TCRdb's copy holds only in-frame clones and misses some; the assay was immunoSEQ multiplex PCR. Of approximately 300,000 clones in the sample, 85% are singletons; the top ten hold 2% to 2.5%.

The starting material was peripheral blood, obtained in a trial of Ad26.COV2.S vaccine versus placebo. The chain combines TRBV24-1 with TRBJ2-3, with D possibly TRBD1 on 6 matching bases. The TCR sequence derives from a person aged 18 to 59 who received the Ad26.COV2.S COVID-19 vaccine or a placebo. CDR3 DNA sequence: TGTGCCACCAGTGATCGTCCGGGACATAGCACAGATACGCAGTATTTT. It translates to CATSDRPGHSTDTQYF.